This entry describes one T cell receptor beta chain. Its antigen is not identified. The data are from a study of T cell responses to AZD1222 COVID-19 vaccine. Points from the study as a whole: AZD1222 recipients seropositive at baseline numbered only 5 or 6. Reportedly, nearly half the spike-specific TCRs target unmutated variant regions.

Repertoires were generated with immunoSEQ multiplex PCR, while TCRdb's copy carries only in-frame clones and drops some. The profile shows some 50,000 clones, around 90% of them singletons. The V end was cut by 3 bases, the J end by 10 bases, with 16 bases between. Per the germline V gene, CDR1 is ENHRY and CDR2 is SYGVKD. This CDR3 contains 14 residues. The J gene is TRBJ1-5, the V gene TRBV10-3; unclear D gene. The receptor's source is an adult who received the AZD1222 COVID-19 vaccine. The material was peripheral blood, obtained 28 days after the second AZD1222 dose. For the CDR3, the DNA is TGTGCCATCAGTGAAATTGGCAGTTACACACCCCAGCATTTT. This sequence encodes CAISEIGSYTPQHF.